This passage covers 24 T cell receptor beta chains from one sample sequenced in a study of graft-versus-host responses after intestinal transplantation. The antigens for these receptors are not known. The assay was immunoSEQ multiplex PCR, and TCRdb's table has in-frame clones only and misses some. Of over 75,000 clones in the sample, approximately 90% were seen once. The sample in question was unstimulated CD8+ T cells sorted from spleen or lymph node cells, obtained before transplant. These receptors all stem from a human donor who was the organ donor for an intestinal transplant.

V and J are TRBV18 and TRBJ1-3, with 9 bases identical to TRBD1. The CDR3 has 17 amino acids. Germline V gene lookup returns CDR1 KGHSH and CDR2 LQKENI. V was pared by 3 bases and J by 2 bases, with 8 bases of the junction left unmatched. Here the CDR3 DNA reads TGTGCCAGCTCACCCTTAAGGACAGGGGTGGCTGGAAACACCATATATTTT. It yields the protein CASSPLRTGVAGNTIYF.

The V call is TRBV27, the J call TRBJ2-1; 7 positions match TRBD1. In germline, CDR1 is MNHEY, CDR2 SMNVEV (reference sequence). The CDR3 spans 14 residues. Germline trimming cut 6 bases from V and 4 bases from J; bases unmatched to any gene: 6. CDR3 bases: TGTGCCAGCAGCCCTTCAGGGGGTTACAATGAGCAGTTCTTC. Protein sequence: CASSPSGGYNEQFF.

The chain uses TRBV5-6 and TRBJ2-1; maybe TRBD2 (6 bases). Germline V CDR1 and CDR2: SGHDT, YYEEEE. This CDR3 has 14 residues. The ends were cut back, 2 bases at V and 0 bases at J, with 6 bases in the middle. CDR3: CASSLAGSYNEQFF. DNA for the CDR3: TGTGCCAGCAGCTTAGCGGGCTCCTACAATGAGCAGTTCTTC.

This chain connects TRBV10-2 to TRBJ2-7; D is perhaps TRBD1 (5 bases). This CDR3 is built from 18 residues. The germline gives CDR1 WSHSY, CDR2 SAAADI. V was trimmed by 4 bases and J by 0 bases, leaving 22 bases between them. As DNA, the CDR3 is TGCGCCAGCAGTGGTCTGGTCGTTCCGGACACCCACTCCTACGAGCAGTACTTC. This codes for CASSGLVVPDTHSYEQYF.

The rearrangement links TRBV7-6 to TRBJ2-5, with TRBD2 as a possible D gene (5 bases). The J call may be in error: the DNA end matches TRBJ2-7 better. Germline V lookup: CDR1 SGHVS, CDR2 FNYEAQ. The CDR3 loop spans 14 amino acids. CDR3: CASSSEAASYEQYF. The CDR3 region has the DNA TGTGCCAGCAGCTCGGAAGCGGCTTCCTACGAGCAGTACTTC.

V gene TRBV6-1 combines with J gene TRBJ1-1, with 7 bases aligning to TRBD1. V dropped 5 bases and J dropped 7; count of bases not matched to a gene: 7. The CDR3 covers 13 residues. CDR1 and CDR2 from the germline V gene are MNHNS and SASEGT. The DNA for the CDR3 is TGTGCCAGCAGTACAGGGGTGGGCAATGAAGCTTTCTTT. Encoded protein: CASSTGVGNEAFF.

This chain uses TRBV19 with TRBJ2-3, with D tentatively TRBD1 (6 bases). Germline-derived CDR1 and CDR2 are LNHDA and SQIVND (reference sequence). The CDR3 is 16 residues long. Trimming stripped 3 bases from V and 1 base from J, with 14 bases between. The DNA of the CDR3 is TGTGCCAGTAGTATTAAGGACAGTCCCCGCACAGATACGCAGTATTTT. This encodes CASSIKDSPRTDTQYF. The full variable domain, its missing parts supplied by reference TRBV19 and TRBJ2-3, is DGGITQSPKYLFRKEGQNVTLSCEQNLNHDAMYWYRQDPGQGLRLIYYSQIVNDFQKGDIAEGYSVSREKKESFPLTVTSAQKNPTAFYLCASSIKDSPRTDTQYFGPGTRLTVL.

This clone was found a few times. The chain links TRBV5-6 to TRBJ2-7; the D is unclear. This CDR3 has 15 amino acids. From germline, CDR1 is SGHDT and CDR2 YYEEEE. V gave up 4 bases and J gave up 3 bases, with 17 bases separating them. CDR3 residues: CASSRPGVNVYEQYF. CDR3 DNA sequence: TGTGCCAGCAGCCGTCCAGGTGTGAATGTCTACGAGCAGTACTTC.

The J gene is TRBJ2-1, the V gene TRBV28, with TRBD2 matching over 9 bases. Germline CDR1 is MDHEN and CDR2 is SYDVKM. J was trimmed by 7 bases and V by 3 bases; bases with no gene match: 7. The CDR3 runs to 15 residues. Here the CDR3 DNA reads TGTGCCAGCAGTTTTTTAGCGGGAGTTTGGAATGAGCAGTTCTTC. Amino acids: CASSFLAGVWNEQFF.

This clone appeared a single time. The V call is TRBV5-1, the J call TRBJ2-3; TRBD2 matches 10 bases. After removal of 2 bases from V and 2 bases from J, the junction contained 8 bases not matched to a gene. CDR1 and CDR2 (germline): SGHRS, YFSETQ. This CDR3 region has 17 residues. CDR3 nucleotides: TGCGCCAGCAGCTTAGAGGTAGCGGGGGGCCACACAGATACGCAGTATTTT. Protein sequence: CASSLEVAGGHTDTQYF.

The chain recombines TRBV7-9 with TRBJ1-1; 10 bases align to TRBD1. This CDR3 spans 14 amino acids. Germline loops: CDR1 SEHNR, CDR2 FQNEAQ (reference sequence). The junction had 2 bases not matched to a gene; V was cut back by 0 bases and J by 7 bases. CDR3 sequence reads: CASSLAGQGIEAFF. In DNA form, the CDR3 reads TGTGCCAGCAGCTTAGCGGGACAGGGGATTGAAGCTTTCTTT.

This sequence joins TRBV28 and TRBJ1-5, with TRBD1 matching over 7 bases. Germline CDR1 and CDR2: MDHEN and SYDVKM. The CDR3 is 14 amino acids. J gave up 3 bases and V 4 bases, and 3 bases lay outside the gene matches. The CDR3 region is CASSSGQHNQPQHF. As DNA, the CDR3 is TGTGCCAGCAGTTCGGGACAGCACAATCAGCCCCAGCATTTT.

This clone came up once. The chain carries TRBV11-2 and TRBJ2-3, with D possibly matching TRBD2 (7 bases). The V and J ends lost 0 bases and 0 bases respectively, with 10 bases between them. Germline V lookup: CDR1 SGHAT, CDR2 FQNNGV. The CDR3 extends over 16 amino acids. CDR3 in amino acids: CASSLEGGGSTDTQYF. CDR3 in DNA: TGTGCCAGCAGCTTAGAAGGGGGGGGCAGCACAGATACGCAGTATTTT.

In its sample, this clone was seen once. This rearrangement joins TRBV5-6 to TRBJ1-2; TRBD1 agrees at 9 bases. Germline CDR1 SGHDT, CDR2 YYEEEE. The CDR3 is 14 amino acids. V gave up 4 bases and J gave up 4 bases; unmatched junction bases: 5. CDR3 sequence: CASSTGTGSYGYTF. CDR3 DNA sequence: TGTGCCAGCAGCACCGGGACAGGGAGCTATGGCTACACCTTC.

This chain links TRBV10-1 with TRBJ2-1; 7 bases are a match to TRBD2. The germline V gene encodes CDR1 WNHNN and CDR2 SYGVQD (reference sequence). This CDR3 has 13 amino acids. V shed 4 bases, J shed 6 bases, and the junction held 3 bases outside the gene matches. For the CDR3, the DNA is TGCGCCAGCAGTGGGGGGGGACTCAATGAGCAGTTCTTC. Translation: CASSGGGLNEQFF.

The chain recombines TRBV7-9 with TRBJ2-3; no definite D call. The CDR3 loop spans 12 amino acids. V lost 5 bases and J 4 bases, leaving 7 bases between the germline ends. Germline V gene data show CDR1 as SEHNR and CDR2 as FQNEAQ (reference sequence). Here the CDR3 reads CASSPFADTQYF. The CDR3, as DNA: TGTGCCAGCAGCCCATTTGCAGATACGCAGTATTTT. Combining the CDR3 with reference TRBV7-9 and TRBJ2-3 gives the whole variable domain DTGVSQNPRHKITKRGQNVTFRCDPISEHNRLYWYRQTLGQGPEFLTYFQNEAQLEKSRLLSDRFSAERPKGSFSTLEIQRTEQGDSAMYLCASSPFADTQYFGPGTRLTVL.

The count of this clone is one. The J gene is TRBJ2-7, the V gene TRBV10-3, with 8 nucleotides matching TRBD1. This CDR3 contains 13 residues. With 5 bases clipped from V and 5 bases from J, the junction kept 5 bases outside the gene matches. The germline gives CDR1 ENHRY, CDR2 SYGVKD. The CDR3 DNA sequence: TGTGCCATCAGTCGGGACAGGTGGAACGAGCAGTACTTC. This encodes CAISRDRWNEQYF.

V usage is TRBV5-1 and J usage is TRBJ1-2, with TRBD1 matching over 7 bases. The V gene's germline CDR1 is SGHRS and CDR2 YFSETQ. V lost 3 bases to trimming and J lost 8 bases; unmatched junction nucleotides: 25. This CDR3 region has 19 residues. The CDR3 protein is CASSSRPIRTGLFLIGYTF. The CDR3 region has the DNA TGCGCCAGCAGCTCAAGACCAATACGGACAGGTCTTTTCTTAATAGGCTACACCTTC.

The chain carries TRBV10-3 and TRBJ2-5; 14 bases map to TRBD2. V lost 3 bases to trimming and J lost 6 bases; unmatched junction nucleotides: 12. The length of the CDR3 is 18 residues. Germline values: CDR1 ENHRY, CDR2 SYGVKD. CDR3 DNA: TGTGCCATCAGTGACGGACTAGCGGGGGGTCGCCCAATTAAGACCCAGTACTTC. Amino acid sequence: CAISDGLAGGRPIKTQYF.

The chain uses TRBV15 and TRBJ2-7; the D gene is possibly TRBD2 (6 bases). CDR3 length: 14 amino acids. Trimming shortened V by 3 bases and J by 2 bases, and 11 bases separated the two germline ends. The germline gives CDR1 LNHNV, CDR2 YYDKDF (reference sequence). In DNA form, the CDR3 reads TGTGCCACCAGCAGCCACGGGGGTACCTACGAGCAGTACTTC. It translates to CATSSHGGTYEQYF.

The chain couples TRBV7-8 to TRBJ1-1; 8 bases line up with TRBD1. Germline loops: CDR1 SGHVS, CDR2 FQNEAQ. CDR3 size: 16 residues. The trim removed 3 bases at V and 3 bases at J, leaving 9 bases unmatched. DNA of the CDR3: TGTGCCAGCAGCTTCTCACAGGGGGGAATTGACACTGAAGCTTTCTTT. Protein product: CASSFSQGGIDTEAFF.

The V call is TRBV27, the J call TRBJ1-1; D gene unclear. This CDR3 is built from 15 residues. V was clipped by 5 bases and J by 2 bases, with 15 bases between them. Germline V gene data show CDR1 as MNHEY and CDR2 as SMNVEV (reference sequence). The CDR3 protein is CASSPHPTANTEAFF. CDR3 nucleotide sequence: TGTGCCAGCAGTCCGCACCCTACAGCCAACACTGAAGCTTTCTTT.

The rearrangement joins TRBV7-9 to TRBJ2-1; 9 nucleotides match TRBD2. Unmatched junction bases numbered 9, after V lost 3 bases and J lost 9 bases. This CDR3 region has 15 residues. Looked up from germline, CDR1 is SEHNR and CDR2 is FQNEAQ (reference sequence). CDR3 in amino acids: CASSFGSRGRVEQFF. The CDR3 DNA follows: TGTGCCAGCAGCTTCGGTTCCCGCGGGAGGGTTGAGCAGTTCTTC. Filled out from reference TRBV7-9 and TRBJ2-1, the complete variable domain reads DTGVSQNPRHKITKRGQNVTFRCDPISEHNRLYWYRQTLGQGPEFLTYFQNEAQLEKSRLLSDRFSAERPKGSFSTLEIQRTEQGDSAMYLCASSFGSRGRVEQFFGPGTRLTVL.

This rearrangement joins TRBV4-1 to TRBJ1-1; D is possibly TRBD1 (5 bases). CDR3 length equals 14 residues. V lost 0 bases to trimming and J lost 4 bases, with 9 bases between them. Germline V gene sequence: CDR1 MGHRA, CDR2 YSYEKL. In nucleotides, the CDR3 is TGCGCCAGCAGCCAAGATGGCAGGGCCACTGAAGCTTTCTTT. Protein sequence: CASSQDGRATEAFF.